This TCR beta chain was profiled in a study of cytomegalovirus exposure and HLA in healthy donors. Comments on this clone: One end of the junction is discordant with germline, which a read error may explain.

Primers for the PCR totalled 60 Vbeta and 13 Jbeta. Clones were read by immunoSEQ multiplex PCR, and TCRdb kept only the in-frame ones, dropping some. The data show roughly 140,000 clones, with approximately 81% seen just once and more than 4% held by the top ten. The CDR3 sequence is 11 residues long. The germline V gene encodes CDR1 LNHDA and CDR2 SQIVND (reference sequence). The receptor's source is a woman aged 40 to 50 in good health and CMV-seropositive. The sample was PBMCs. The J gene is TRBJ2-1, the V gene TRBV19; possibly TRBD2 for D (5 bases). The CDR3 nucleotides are TGTGCCAGTAGCCCAGGAGGAGTTGCGATCTTC. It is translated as CASSPGGVAIF.